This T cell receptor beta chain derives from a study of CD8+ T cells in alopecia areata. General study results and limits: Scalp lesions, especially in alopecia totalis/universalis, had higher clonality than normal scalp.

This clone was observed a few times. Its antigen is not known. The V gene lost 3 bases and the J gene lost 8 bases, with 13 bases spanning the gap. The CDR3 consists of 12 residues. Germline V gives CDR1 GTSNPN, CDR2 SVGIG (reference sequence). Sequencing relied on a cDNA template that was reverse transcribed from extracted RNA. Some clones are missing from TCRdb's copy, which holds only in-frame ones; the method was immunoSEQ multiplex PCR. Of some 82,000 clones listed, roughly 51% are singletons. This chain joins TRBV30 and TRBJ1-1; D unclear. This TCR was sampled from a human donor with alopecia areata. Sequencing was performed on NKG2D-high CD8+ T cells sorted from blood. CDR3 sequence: CAWSRRKDEAFF. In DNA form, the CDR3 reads TGTGCCTGGAGCCGGAGGAAGGACGAAGCTTTCTTT.